What follows are 16 T cell receptor beta chains derived from one specimen sequenced in a study of T cells expressing NK-cell markers. TCRdb re-called the 5' RACE reads and catalogs CDR3 proteins one per entry, DNA excluded. This sample's table has 250,000 to 300,000 distinct CDR3 sequences. Sequencing input: blood T cells: a sorted CD56 or NKG2C T cell subset, CD4+ or CD8+ T cells, or bulk PBMC T cells (not recorded which). The receptor set was obtained from a man in his late teens or twenties in good health.

The rearrangement uses TRBV4-1 and TRBJ2-2; the D call from TCRdb, TRBD2, cannot be confirmed without DNA. The CDR3 has 17 amino acids. Germline CDR1 and CDR2: MGHRA and YSYEKL. The CDR3 region is CASSQGGLKPNTGELFF.

The chain uses TRBV29-1 and TRBJ2-7; TCRdb designates TRBD1, a call that cannot be tested without DNA. The CDR3 contains 14 residues. The germline gives CDR1 SQVTM, CDR2 ANQGSEA. CDR3 in amino acids: CSVEDNHRTYEQYF.

The rearrangement joins TRBV27 to TRBJ2-1. CDR3 length: 13 residues. Germline CDR1 MNHEY, CDR2 SMNVEV (reference sequence). CDR3 sequence reads: CASSLIGNGEQFF.

The chain couples TRBV10-3 to TRBJ1-5; no DNA is available, so the TRBD1 call from TCRdb remains unchecked. CDR3 size: 16 residues. Germline CDR1 is ENHRY and CDR2 is SYGVKD. CDR3 sequence reads: CAISEQPGPSNQPQHF.

The genes are TRBV7-8 and TRBJ2-7; the TCRdb D gene call, TRBD2, has no DNA to confirm it. This CDR3 spans 18 amino acids. Germline CDR1 is SGHVS and CDR2 is FQNEAQ. The CDR3 loop is CASSLRGSLAGGYYEQYF.

The V gene is TRBV29-1, the J gene TRBJ2-5; the TRBD1 assignment by TCRdb is unverifiable without DNA. The CDR3 runs to 13 residues. Germline V gene lookup returns CDR1 SQVTM and CDR2 ANQGSEA. The chain's CDR3 is CSVRQGVRGTQYF.

CDR3 sequence reads: CSVVLGYGYTF. V and J are TRBV29-1 and TRBJ1-2. CDR1 and CDR2 (germline): SQVTM, ANQGSEA. CDR3 length: 11 residues.

V and J are TRBV20-1 and TRBJ2-6; TCRdb returns TRBD1, unconfirmable since there is no DNA. CDR3 size: 14 residues. Germline V lookup: CDR1 DFQATT, CDR2 SNEGSKA (reference sequence). CDR3 loop: CSARTGSGANVLTF.

This chain links TRBV4-3 with TRBJ2-6. This CDR3 contains 17 residues. CDR1 is LGHNA and CDR2 is YSLEER in the germline V gene. Here the CDR3 reads CASSQEAGATGANVLTF.

The J gene is TRBJ2-4, the V gene TRBV18; TCRdb names TRBD1, which stays unverified in the absence of DNA. Germline-derived CDR1 and CDR2 are KGHSH and LQKENI. This CDR3 contains 16 residues. The chain's CDR3 is CASSPPQGRAKNIQYF.

The CDR3 loop is CSARNPGADTQYF. V gene TRBV20-1 combines with J gene TRBJ2-3; the TCRdb D gene call, TRBD1, has no DNA to confirm it. The CDR3 extends over 13 amino acids. CDR1 and CDR2 from the germline V gene are DFQATT and SNEGSKA (reference sequence).

The rearrangement joins TRBV12-3 or TRBV12-4 to TRBJ1-3. This CDR3 has 11 amino acids. The CDR3: CASIMVNTIYF.

V is TRBV7-7 and J is TRBJ2-3; TCRdb selects TRBD1, and the lack of DNA leaves this call unchecked. The CDR3 runs to 15 residues. Germline loops: CDR1 SSHAT, CDR2 FNYEAQ (reference sequence). The CDR3: CASSPDRVGTDTQYF. Complete variable domain (other parts from reference TRBV7-7 and TRBJ2-3): GAGVSQSPRYKVTKRGQDVTLRCDPISSHATLYWYQQALGQGPEFLTYFNYEAQPDKSGLPSDRFSAERPEGSISTLTIQRTEQRDSAMYRCASSPDRVGTDTQYFGPGTRLTVL.

The chain uses TRBV29-1 and TRBJ2-2; TCRdb lists TRBD2, though no DNA is available to test this call. This CDR3 is 15 amino acids long. The germline CDR1 and CDR2 sequences are SQVTM and ANQGSEA. The CDR3 is CSAIRDSRGTGELFF.

V gene TRBV27 combines with J gene TRBJ2-5; TCRdb's D gene call, TRBD2, goes unchecked for lack of DNA. This CDR3 comprises 16 residues. Germline assignment: CDR1 MNHEY and CDR2 SMNVEV (reference sequence). The chain's CDR3 is CASSLWASGKGETQYF.

The genes are TRBV7-6 and TRBJ2-5; the TRBD1 assignment by TCRdb is unverifiable without DNA. Germline-derived CDR1 and CDR2 are SGHVS and FNYEAQ. The CDR3 runs 20 residues. The CDR3 sequence is CASSLASGQGRLSVQETQYF.